The clone carrying this TCR beta chain has just one count. Its antigen is unidentified. The authors reverse transcribed all of the isolated RNA, so sequencing captured expressed TCRB transcripts. Some clones are missing from TCRdb's copy, which holds only in-frame ones; the method was immunoSEQ multiplex PCR. The profile shows over 55,000 clones, about 47% of them singletons. The sample belongs to a study of beta chain features in type 1 diabetes. Points from the study as a whole: TCRB CDR3 length was moderately but significantly reduced in all four CD4+ subsets of Type 1 diabetes patients. Sampled from patients, naive, central memory and Treg TCRB repertoires appeared more similar than those sampled from healthy donors. Here, the possible influence of HLA type (on TCRB rearrangement) remained unresolved.

The sequence was obtained from a woman in her 40s with type 1 diabetes. The sample comprised Tregs from blood.

CDR3 in amino acids: CASSLIQGATNGYTF. CDR3 bases: TGTGCCAGCAGTCTGATACAGGGGGCTACTAATGGCTACACCTTC. The genes are TRBV5-4 and TRBJ1-2; TRBD1 agrees at 9 bases. The germline gives CDR1 SGHNT, CDR2 YYREEE (reference sequence). V lost 5 bases to trimming and J lost 6 bases; unmatched junction nucleotides: 11. There are 15 residues in the CDR3.